The 31 T cell receptor beta chains below all came from one sample that was sequenced in a study of T cell repertoires in cytomegalovirus infection. Using its own MiXCR run on the reads, TCRdb lists one record per CDR3 protein. The table has roughly 230,000 distinct CDR3 sequences, about a sixth seen once. Sequenced material: CD8+ T cells from PBMCs. The receptors come from a human donor in good health (CMV status not recorded). Some clones in this sample may be carry-over from other donors' samples.

The chain carries TRBV6-5 and TRBJ2-2; D unresolved. Germline CDR1 MNHEY, CDR2 SVGAGI. Trimming took off 0 bases at V and 0 bases at J, with 11 bases between the two ends. The CDR3 has 17 amino acids. The CDR3 bases are TGTGCCAGCAGTTACTCGGTACATAATTCGAACACCGGGGAGCTGTTTTTT. It yields the protein CASSYSVHNSNTGELFF.

The genes are TRBV5-1 and TRBJ2-7; D is unresolved. V gave up 0 bases and J gave up 6 bases, with 10 bases separating them. Germline V gene data show CDR1 as SGHRS and CDR2 as YFSETQ. The CDR3 has 13 amino acids. The CDR3 here is CASSLEQGGEQYF. The CDR3 nucleotides read TGCGCCAGCAGCTTGGAACAAGGCGGCGAGCAGTACTTC.

This clonotype has a count of ten or more. V usage is TRBV7-2 and J usage is TRBJ1-3; no firm D call. Trimming removed 5 bases at V and 0 bases at J, with 11 bases between. Germline CDR1 and CDR2: SGHTA and FQGNSA. The CDR3 has 15 residues. CDR3 bases: TGTGCCAGCAGCCTGTGGGTTGTCTCTGGAAACACCATATATTTT. Its protein is CASSLWVVSGNTIYF.

The chain recombines TRBV27 with TRBJ1-1; D is uncertain. CDR1 MNHEY and CDR2 SMNVEV come from the germline V gene (reference sequence). The CDR3 is made up of 14 amino acids. V dropped 5 bases and J dropped 0 bases, with 10 bases sitting between them. The CDR3 coding sequence is TGTGCCAGCAGTAATGGACTCCTGAACACTGAAGCTTTCTTT. Residues: CASSNGLLNTEAFF.

The rearrangement uses TRBV4-2 and TRBJ1-2; D is ambiguous. There are 13 residues in the CDR3. Trimming took off 0 bases at V and 4 bases at J, with 6 bases between the two ends. Germline CDR1 and CDR2: LGHNA and YNFKEQ. CDR3 in DNA: TGTGCCAGCAGCCAAGAAAACAGCTATGGCTACACCTTC. As protein: CASSQENSYGYTF.

The V call is TRBV5-6, the J call TRBJ2-7; perhaps D is TRBD1 or TRBD2 (5 bases each). CDR1 is SGHDT, CDR2 YYEEEE, per germline. The V and J ends lost 4 bases and 0 bases respectively, with 14 bases between them. The CDR3 runs 15 residues. Here the CDR3 reads CASSPGPGTSYEQYF. CDR3 bases: TGTGCCAGCAGCCCCGGGCCTGGGACCTCCTACGAGCAGTACTTC.

This clonotype has only a few counts. The rearrangement uses TRBV6-6 and TRBJ1-1; 8 bases map to TRBD1. Trimming took 2 bases from V and 11 from J; bases not matched to a gene: 7. Germline V lookup: CDR1 MNHNY, CDR2 SVGAGI (reference sequence). The CDR3 has 13 residues. The CDR3, as DNA: TGTGCCAGCAGTTACGCAGGGGGCGAGATCGCTTTCTTT. It specifies CASSYAGGEIAFF.

J is TRBJ2-1 and V is TRBV13; D is perhaps TRBD2 (7 bases). The CDR3 is 14 amino acids. V lost 3 bases and J 8 bases, leaving 14 bases between the germline ends. The V gene's germline CDR1 is PRHDT and CDR2 FYEKMQ (reference sequence). CDR3 nucleotide sequence: TGTGCCAGCAGCTTGGGGGGGGGGCTCGATGAGCAGTTCTTC. Translation: CASSLGGGLDEQFF.

This clonotype was observed a few times. The rearrangement links TRBV20-1 to TRBJ1-2; D gene ambiguous. Germline loops: CDR1 DFQATT, CDR2 SNEGSKA (reference sequence). Trimming stripped 1 base from V and 6 bases from J, with 15 bases between. The CDR3 is 14 residues long. The CDR3 bases are TGCAGTGCTAGAGGCCTGGACGGCCATCATGGCTACACCTTC. Amino acid sequence: CSARGLDGHHGYTF.

The chain combines TRBV20-1 with TRBJ2-5; 7 nucleotides match TRBD2. The V gene's germline CDR1 is DFQATT and CDR2 SNEGSKA (reference sequence). The J segment lost 0 bases and the V segment lost 6 bases, leaving 7 bases of the junction unmatched. The CDR3 is 14 amino acids. The CDR3 DNA is TGCAGTGCCAACCCACTAGCGTACCAAGAGACCCAGTACTTC. It is translated as CSANPLAYQETQYF.

This clonotype occurred many times. The V gene is TRBV7-8, the J gene TRBJ2-2; TRBD2 matches at 16 bases. The CDR3 is made up of 18 amino acids. The germline V gene has CDR1 SGHVS and CDR2 FQNEAQ. The V gene end was trimmed by 5 bases and the J gene end by 5 bases; junction bases not matched to a gene: 8. The CDR3 bases are TGTGCCAGCAGCAACACTCCGGGACTAGCGGGGGGGACCGGGGAGCTGTTTTTT. Translation: CASSNTPGLAGGTGELFF.

This clonotype has ten or more counts. The V and J genes are TRBV7-9 and TRBJ2-7; D is possibly TRBD1 (5 bases). The germline gives CDR1 SEHNR, CDR2 FQNEAQ (reference sequence). V shed 2 bases and J shed 2 bases, with 13 bases lying between them. The CDR3 is 15 residues long. The CDR3 DNA follows: TGTGCCAGCAGCTTACCCCAGGGAAAGACCTACGAGCAGTACTTC. It is translated as CASSLPQGKTYEQYF.

This clonotype appeared many times. The chain uses TRBV7-9 and TRBJ2-2; tentatively, D is TRBD1 (5 bases). Germline V gene sequence: CDR1 SEHNR, CDR2 FQNEAQ (reference sequence). The CDR3 is 16 residues long. V was cut by 4 bases and J by 2 bases, with 14 bases left in between. The CDR3 DNA reads as TGTGCCAGCAGCTCCCAGGGAAATCCTAACACCGGGGAGCTGTTTTTT. Translation gives CASSSQGNPNTGELFF.

A few counts support this clonotype. The genes are TRBV20-1 and TRBJ1-1; D not certain. The CDR3 runs 13 residues. V was cut by 0 bases and J by 0 bases, with 5 bases left in between. Germline V gene sequence: CDR1 DFQATT, CDR2 SNEGSKA (reference sequence). The CDR3 sequence: CSARDSLNTEAFF. The CDR3 bases are TGCAGTGCTAGAGACAGCCTGAACACTGAAGCTTTCTTT.

There are many counts of this clonotype. The J gene is TRBJ2-1, the V gene TRBV28; possible D gene TRBD1, 5 bases. Germline V lookup: CDR1 MDHEN, CDR2 SYDVKM. The CDR3 runs 14 residues. Deletions cut 6 bases from V and 9 bases from J, with 18 bases between. CDR3 in DNA: TGTGCCAGCAGACGCCTTCAGGGTCCGAGTGAGCAGTTCTTC. This translates into CASRRLQGPSEQFF. Based on the CDR3 plus reference TRBV28 and TRBJ2-1, the full variable domain is DVKVTQSSRYLVKRTGEKVFLECVQDMDHENMFWYRQDPGLGLRLIYFSYDVKMKEKGDIPEGYSVSREKKERFSLILESASTNQTSMYLCASRRLQGPSEQFFGPGTRLTVL.

Only a few counts were recorded for this clonotype. This chain uses TRBV12-3 or TRBV12-4 with TRBJ2-1; D gene unclear. V was trimmed by 3 bases and J by 8 bases, leaving 5 bases between them. The CDR3 is 11 residues long. The CDR3 DNA is TGTGCCAGCAGTTTGTTCGATGAGCAGTTCTTC. This encodes CASSLFDEQFF.

The genes are TRBV20-1 and TRBJ1-1; D ambiguous. Trimming shortened V by 0 bases and J by 6 bases, and 20 bases separated the two germline ends. Germline CDR1 is DFQATT and CDR2 is SNEGSKA (reference sequence). The CDR3 totals 16 residues. CDR3 loop: CSARETRRGRYAEAFF. CDR3 bases: TGCAGTGCTAGAGAAACCCGACGGGGTCGGTACGCTGAAGCTTTCTTT.

This clonotype has at least ten counts. V and J are TRBV6-1 and TRBJ2-1, with D possibly being TRBD1 or TRBD2 (5 bases each). CDR3 length equals 15 residues. Germline lookup yields CDR1 MNHNS and CDR2 SASEGT. V was cut by 3 bases and J by 3 bases, with 12 bases left in between. The CDR3 here is CASSDRRDHYNEQFF. Written as DNA, the CDR3 is TGTGCCAGCAGTGATAGAAGGGACCACTACAATGAGCAGTTCTTC.

The chain combines TRBV5-1 with TRBJ2-7, with D maybe TRBD1 (6 bases). With 3 bases removed from V and 3 bases from J, the gap between germline ends came to 19 bases. Germline loops: CDR1 SGHRS, CDR2 YFSETQ. This CDR3 is 16 amino acids long. CDR3 residues: CASSSGGWTEIYEQYF. The CDR3 nucleotides read TGCGCCAGCAGCTCCGGAGGTTGGACAGAAATCTACGAGCAGTACTTC. The complete variable domain, with remaining parts taken from reference TRBV5-1 and TRBJ2-7, reads KAGVTQTPRYLIKTRGQQVTLSCSPISGHRSVSWYQQTPGQGLQFLFEYFSETQRNKGNFPGRFSGRQFSNSRSEMNVSTLELGDSALYLCASSSGGWTEIYEQYFGPGTRLTVT.

The chain employs TRBV20-1 and TRBJ1-2; no clear D. The CDR3 has 12 residues. Looked up from germline, CDR1 is DFQATT and CDR2 is SNEGSKA (reference sequence). Trimming pared 6 bases from V and 5 bases from J, leaving 13 bases between. The CDR3 protein is CSATQPIYGYTF. The CDR3 DNA follows: TGCAGTGCCACACAGCCTATATATGGCTACACCTTC.

In its sample, this clonotype was seen a few times. In DNA form, the CDR3 reads TGTGCCAGCAGTGGGAAAGTGGGACAGAGCGCCTACGAGCAGTACTTC. It codes for CASSGKVGQSAYEQYF. The chain couples TRBV25-1 to TRBJ2-7, with 7 bases that match TRBD1. The CDR3 has 16 amino acids. V shed 4 bases, J shed 2 bases, and the junction held 11 bases outside the gene matches. The germline CDR1 and CDR2 sequences are MGHDK and SYGVNS.

Ten or more counts support this clonotype. This chain connects TRBV7-8 to TRBJ2-2, with D possibly being TRBD1 (6 bases). The V gene's germline CDR1 is SGHVS and CDR2 FQNEAQ. Between the trimmed V and J ends, which lost 4 bases and 7 bases, there was a span of 16 bases. The CDR3 runs to 15 residues. CDR3 region: CASSSVSGVGGELFF. In DNA form, the CDR3 reads TGTGCCAGCAGCTCCGTCTCAGGGGTTGGCGGGGAGCTGTTTTTT.

This clonotype has a count of ten or more. This chain joins TRBV28 and TRBJ1-2, with 9 bases fitting TRBD1. The germline CDR1 and CDR2 sequences are MDHEN and SYDVKM. The CDR3 totals 20 residues. J gave up 3 bases and V 4 bases, and 21 bases lay outside the gene matches. The CDR3 loop is CASSSGKTTGGVVVDYGYTF. CDR3 nucleotides: TGTGCCAGCAGTTCCGGAAAAACGACAGGGGGTGTAGTGGTAGACTATGGCTACACCTTC.

This chain uses TRBV5-6 with TRBJ2-7; D is unresolved. CDR1 is SGHDT, CDR2 YYEEEE, per germline. This CDR3 comprises 16 residues. V shed 0 bases and J shed 6 bases, with 19 bases lying between them. This CDR3 reads CASSLGLMGWMVEQYF. The CDR3 DNA reads TGTGCCAGCAGCTTGGGGCTCATGGGATGGATGGTCGAGCAGTACTTC.

This clonotype was seen only a few times. V is TRBV12-3 or TRBV12-4 and J is TRBJ2-7, with 10 positions matching TRBD1. The V and J ends lost 1 base and 2 bases, in that order; junction bases with no gene match: 2. The CDR3 totals 15 residues. For the CDR3, the DNA is TGTGCCAGCAGTTTAGTGGGGACAGGGGCCTACGAGCAGTACTTC. This gives the protein CASSLVGTGAYEQYF.

This clonotype appeared a few times. The gene calls are TRBV27 and TRBJ2-3, with no clear D. The length of the CDR3 is 15 residues. Per germline, CDR1 MNHEY and CDR2 SMNVEV (reference sequence). Deletions cut 5 bases from V and 6 bases from J, with 18 bases between. The CDR3 protein is CASSPTARATDTQYF. The CDR3 DNA follows: TGTGCCAGCAGTCCGACGGCTCGGGCTACGGATACGCAGTATTTT.

This clonotype occurred a few times. The J gene is TRBJ2-3, the V gene TRBV13, with 8 bases fitting TRBD2. The V gene end was trimmed by 4 bases and the J gene end by 6 bases; junction bases not matched to a gene: 15. Germline-derived CDR1 and CDR2 are PRHDT and FYEKMQ (reference sequence). The CDR3 is 17 amino acids. CDR3 sequence: CASSSKGGLAPWDTQYF. The CDR3, as DNA: TGTGCCAGCAGCTCCAAAGGCGGACTAGCCCCTTGGGATACGCAGTATTTT.

The chain joins TRBV28 to TRBJ1-4; TRBD1 agrees at 8 bases. The CDR3 is 17 residues long. Unmatched junction bases numbered 19, after V lost 6 bases and J lost 10 bases. Germline V gives CDR1 MDHEN, CDR2 SYDVKM. CDR3 in amino acids: CASSSDSLDRVDGKLFF. Written as DNA, the CDR3 is TGTGCCAGCAGCTCCGACTCTCTGGACAGGGTCGACGGAAAACTGTTTTTT.

The chain has TRBV7-2 and TRBJ2-7; D gene ambiguous. The germline V gene has CDR1 SGHTA and CDR2 FQGNSA. Trimming took 5 bases from V and 2 from J, leaving 13 bases between them. The length of the CDR3 is 14 residues. The CDR3 DNA follows: TGTGCCAGCAGCCCGCTGGAGCATCCCTACGAGCAGTACTTC. Encoded protein: CASSPLEHPYEQYF.

This clonotype has at least ten counts. The genes are TRBV7-8 and TRBJ2-3; TRBD2 matches 11 bases. This CDR3 is built from 16 residues. The V gene end was trimmed by 6 bases and the J gene end by 6 bases; junction bases not matched to a gene: 11. Germline loops: CDR1 SGHVS, CDR2 FQNEAQ. Here the CDR3 DNA reads TGTGCCAGCAGGAGGGGACTAGCGGAAGCCCCCGATACGCAGTATTTT. Protein sequence: CASRRGLAEAPDTQYF.

This clonotype has a count of ten or more. The V call is TRBV7-8, the J call TRBJ1-1; D might be TRBD1 (6 bases). Per the germline V gene, CDR1 is SGHVS and CDR2 is FQNEAQ. V lost 5 bases to trimming and J lost 3 bases, with 22 bases between them. There are 17 residues in the CDR3. CDR3 amino acids: CASSPTNLQGGDTEAFF. As DNA, the CDR3 is TGTGCCAGCAGCCCCACGAACCTACAGGGCGGGGACACTGAAGCTTTCTTT.